This TCR beta chain came from a study of Ad26.COV2.S vaccination and SARS-CoV-2 variants. Assay used: immunoSEQ multiplex PCR; TCRdb lists only in-frame clones, some missing. The sample gives about 240,000 clones, more than 75% of which show up once; around a tenth is in the top ten. The CDR3 runs to 13 residues. The germline V gene encodes CDR1 MGHRA and CDR2 YSYEKL. V lost 6 bases, J lost 4 bases, and 11 bases lay in between. General study findings and limits: Vaccinees showed greater spike-specific TCR breadth than placebo recipients.

Treatment noted: around 19 received Ad26.COV2.S at low or high dose, single or two shots; roughly five received placebo; per-sample allocation not given. Following the first vaccine or placebo injection, samples were taken on day 63. Concerning this clone itself: Antigen: not known.

V is TRBV4-1 and J is TRBJ2-3; tentatively, D is TRBD1 (5 bases). This TCR was sampled from a person between 18 and 60 years old who received the Ad26.COV2.S COVID-19 vaccine or a placebo. The sample consisted of peripheral blood, taken in a trial of Ad26.COV2.S vaccine versus placebo. CDR3 sequence (DNA): TGCGCCAGCAGAGGGGTTGGGGCAGATACGCAGTATTTT. Translated, it gives CASRGVGADTQYF.